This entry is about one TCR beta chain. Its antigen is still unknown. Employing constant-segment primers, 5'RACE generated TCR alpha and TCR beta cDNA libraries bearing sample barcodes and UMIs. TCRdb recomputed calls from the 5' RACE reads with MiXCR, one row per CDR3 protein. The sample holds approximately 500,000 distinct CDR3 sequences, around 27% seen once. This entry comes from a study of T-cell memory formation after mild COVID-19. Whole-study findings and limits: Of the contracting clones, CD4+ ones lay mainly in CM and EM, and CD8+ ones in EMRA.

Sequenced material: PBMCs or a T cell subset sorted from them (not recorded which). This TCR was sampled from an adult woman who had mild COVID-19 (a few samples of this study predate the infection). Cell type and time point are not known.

CDR3 coding DNA: TGCAGCGTTGCACGGACAGCGAGCTATGGCTACACCTTC. Its protein product is CSVARTASYGYTF. The J gene is TRBJ1-2, the V gene TRBV29-1; tentatively, D is TRBD1 (6 bases). Germline V gives CDR1 SQVTM, CDR2 ANQGSEA. The length of the CDR3 is 13 residues. The ends were cut back, 4 bases at V and 4 bases at J, with 13 bases in the middle.